This TCR beta chain was recorded in a study of response to subunit inactivated influenza vaccine. This clonotype was detected only a few times. TCRdb reprocessed the RT-PCR reads with MiXCR, giving one entry per CDR3 protein. The data show 280,000 or so distinct CDR3 sequences, with 20% to 25% seen just once and 10% held by the top ten. From germline, CDR1 is SGHDT and CDR2 YYEEEE. CDR3 length: 15 amino acids. Trimming left V 1 base short and J 1 base short, with 8 bases between. Specimen: PBMCs from blood, collected less than 22 months after vaccination. The chain recombines TRBV5-6 with TRBJ1-4, with D possibly being TRBD1 (5 bases). This clonotype originated in a man aged 45 to 70 who received an inactivated influenza vaccine. This chain's CDR3 is CASSLWGRTNEKLFF. The CDR3 DNA follows: TGTGCCAGCAGCTTGTGGGGCAGAACTAATGAAAAACTGTTTTTT.